The T cell receptor beta chain under discussion was sequenced for a study of blood T cell repertoires in COVID-19. Background on the study: From T cells, B-cell-depleted T cells, or PBMCs came the material, which was cDNA or gDNA.

Libraries were prepared by immunoSEQ multiplex PCR; TCRdb keeps only in-frame clonotypes and omits some of them. Found here are about 170,000 clones, around four fifths of them singletons; the top ten hold roughly 8.4%. Germline V gives CDR1 MGHDK, CDR2 SYGVNS. The CDR3 consists of 15 residues. To note about this clone: A junction boundary mismatches the germline segment, possibly from a read error.

The sequenced sample was peripheral blood. The genes are TRBV25-1 and TRBJ2-7, with 13 bases aligning to TRBD2. This TCR was recovered from a woman aged 80 or over with COVID-19, enrolled during active disease. This chain's CDR3 is CASRESTSGRHEQYF. As DNA, the CDR3 is TGTGCCAGCAGGGAATCGACTAGCGGGAGGCATGAGCAGTACTTC.